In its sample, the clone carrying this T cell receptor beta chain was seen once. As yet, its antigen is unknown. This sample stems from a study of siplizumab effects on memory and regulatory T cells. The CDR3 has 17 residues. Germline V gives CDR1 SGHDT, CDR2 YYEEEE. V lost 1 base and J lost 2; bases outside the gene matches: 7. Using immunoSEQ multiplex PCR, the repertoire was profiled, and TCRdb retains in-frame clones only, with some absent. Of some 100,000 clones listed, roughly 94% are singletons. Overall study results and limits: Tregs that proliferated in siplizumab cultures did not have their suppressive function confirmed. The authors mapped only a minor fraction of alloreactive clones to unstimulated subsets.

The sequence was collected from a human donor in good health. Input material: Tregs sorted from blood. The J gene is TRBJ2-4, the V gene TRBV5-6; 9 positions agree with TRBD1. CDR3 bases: TGTGCCAGCAGCTTGTTTACAGGGGGCTTGACCAAAAACATTCAGTACTTC. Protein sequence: CASSLFTGGLTKNIQYF.